The 10 T cell receptor beta chains given below trace back to one sample, sequenced in a study of blood T cell repertoires in COVID-19 (dated by TCRdb to 2018 to 2020). Libraries were constructed by the immunoSEQ multiplex PCR assay. The table comes from immuneACCESS by way of TCRdb, which keeps in-frame sequences with V and J called. Part of the clones is missing from these tables; in studies checked, under half for an unresolved V gene and the rest for unknown reasons. The sample table contains a few hundred thousand clones; only one count was recorded for approximately 86% of them. Around 1% of the sample is taken by the ten largest. The sequencing sample was made of PBMCs or T cells enriched from blood (not recorded which). The receptors shown here come from a woman in her 30s who had recovered from COVID-19.

The chain has TRBV10-3 and TRBJ2-7, with 7 bases identical to TRBD2. The CDR3 has 17 amino acids. The V gene's germline CDR1 is ENHRY and CDR2 SYGVKD. Trimming cost V 4 bases and J 4 bases; bases outside gene matches: 16. The CDR3 bases are TGTGCCATCAGTGCCCCAGTCTTGGGGGGGTTTAGGTACGAGCAGTACTTC. Protein sequence: CAISAPVLGGFRYEQYF.

The chain recombines TRBV5-1 with TRBJ2-5; 12 bases fit TRBD2. The CDR3 covers 16 residues. V lost 4 bases and J lost 4; bases outside the gene matches: 8. Germline V gene data show CDR1 as SGHRS and CDR2 as YFSETQ. In DNA form, the CDR3 reads TGCGCCAGCAGCAGCGGACTAGCGGGATTAGCAGAGACCCAGTACTTC. Translated: CASSSGLAGLAETQYF.

The genes are TRBV6-1 and TRBJ1-2, with D perhaps matching TRBD1 (6 bases). Trimming stripped 4 bases from V and 4 bases from J, with 19 bases between. CDR1 MNHNS and CDR2 SASEGT come from the germline V gene. This CDR3 comprises 16 residues. CDR3 sequence: CASSGGQGPNLYGYTF. The CDR3 coding sequence is TGTGCCAGCAGTGGGGGGCAGGGGCCGAACCTCTATGGCTACACCTTC.

The chain is built from TRBV13 and TRBJ1-3; D not resolved. Germline-derived CDR1 and CDR2 are PRHDT and FYEKMQ (reference sequence). The CDR3 extends over 13 amino acids. The germline V and J ends were trimmed by 8 bases and 0 bases, with 8 bases remaining between them. This chain's CDR3 is CASRPGSGNTIYF. DNA of the CDR3: TGTGCCAGCCGCCCGGGCTCTGGAAACACCATATATTTT. Looking up the rest from reference TRBV13 and TRBJ1-3 gives the full variable domain: AAGVIQSPRHLIKEKRETATLKCYPIPRHDTVYWYQQGPGQDPQFLISFYEKMQSDKGSIPDRFSAQQFSDYHSELNMSSLELGDSALYFCASRPGSGNTIYFGEGSWLTVV.

This clone was counted once. The chain employs TRBV5-1 and TRBJ1-4; tentatively, D is TRBD1 (6 bases). Germline V CDR1 and CDR2: SGHRS, YFSETQ. V dropped 2 bases and J dropped 6 bases, with 11 bases sitting between them. The CDR3 sequence is 14 residues long. The DNA of the CDR3 is TGCGCCAGCAGCTTTTTACAGGGCGATGAAAAACTGTTTTTT. Amino acid sequence: CASSFLQGDEKLFF.

The chain links TRBV9 to TRBJ1-1; 8 nucleotides match TRBD1. This CDR3 is built from 14 residues. Looked up from germline, CDR1 is SGDLS and CDR2 is YYNGEE. With V trimmed by 3 bases and J by 10 bases, 11 bases remained unmatched. The chain's CDR3 is CASSEGQGPLRAFF. The CDR3 region has the DNA TGTGCCAGCAGCGAAGGACAGGGCCCCTTAAGAGCTTTCTTT.

This chain uses TRBV7-9 with TRBJ2-2, with D perhaps TRBD2 (5 bases). Germline CDR1 reads SEHNR; CDR2 reads FQNEAQ (reference sequence). The CDR3 covers 18 residues. V shed 4 bases and J shed 1 base, with 19 bases lying between them. DNA of the CDR3: TGTGCCAGCAGCTCTAGCAATCCACTTATCAAGAACACCGGGGAGCTGTTTTTT. Its translation: CASSSSNPLIKNTGELFF.

The CDR3 nucleotides read TGCGCCAGCAGGGGATTACAGGGTAACAGCTATGGCTACACCTTC. As protein: CASRGLQGNSYGYTF. The genes are TRBV10-2 and TRBJ1-2; TRBD1 might be the D (6 bases). The V and J ends lost 6 bases and 4 bases respectively, with 18 bases between them. The CDR3 consists of 15 residues. Germline CDR1 and CDR2: WSHSY and SAAADI.

This rearrangement joins TRBV7-2 to TRBJ2-7; maybe TRBD1 (6 bases). Trimming pared 5 bases from V and 2 bases from J, leaving 16 bases between. This CDR3 comprises 15 residues. The germline V gene encodes CDR1 SGHTA and CDR2 FQGNSA. The CDR3 DNA sequence: TGTGCCAGCAGCCCCAGCCAGGGGCTTCCCTACGAGCAGTACTTC. Translation: CASSPSQGLPYEQYF.

The chain recombines TRBV2 with TRBJ2-1; D not resolved. Germline CDR1 is SNHLY and CDR2 is FYNNEI. V lost 8 bases to trimming and J lost 8 bases, with 13 bases between them. CDR3 size: 12 residues. The CDR3 DNA is TGTGCCAGCCTAGGTAAGCGTGATGAGCAGTTCTTC. It codes for CASLGKRDEQFF.